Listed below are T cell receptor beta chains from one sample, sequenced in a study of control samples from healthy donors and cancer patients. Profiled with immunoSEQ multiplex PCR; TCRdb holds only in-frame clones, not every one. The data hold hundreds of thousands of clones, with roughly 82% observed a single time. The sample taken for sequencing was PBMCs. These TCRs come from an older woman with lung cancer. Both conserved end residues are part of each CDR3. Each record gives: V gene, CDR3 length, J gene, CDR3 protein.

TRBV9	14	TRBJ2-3	CASSVATNTDTQYF
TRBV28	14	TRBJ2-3	CASTNRGATDTQYF
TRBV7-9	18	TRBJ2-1	CASSLARFVGTGDNEQFF
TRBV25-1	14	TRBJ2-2	CASSSGQNTGELFF
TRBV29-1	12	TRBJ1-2	CSCSGQGYGYTF
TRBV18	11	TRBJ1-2	CASSPSHGYTF
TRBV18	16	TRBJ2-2	CASSLGTGKNTGELFF
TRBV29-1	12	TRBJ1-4	CSVAGGDEKLFF
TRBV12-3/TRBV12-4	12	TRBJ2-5	CASSATEETQYF
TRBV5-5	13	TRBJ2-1	CASSFVPYNEQFF
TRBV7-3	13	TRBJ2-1	CASSDTSIGEQFF
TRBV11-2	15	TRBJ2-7	CASSLDRDRAYEQYF
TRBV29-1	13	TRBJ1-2	CSVAQGDQGGYTF
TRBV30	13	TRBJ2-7	CAWALTGSYEQYF
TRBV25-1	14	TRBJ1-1	CASSGPFPNTEAFF
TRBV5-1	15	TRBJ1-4	CASSLVHNPNEKLFF
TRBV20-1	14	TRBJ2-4	CSASETSGPLVQYF
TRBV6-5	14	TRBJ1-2	CASSYDPLGYGYTF
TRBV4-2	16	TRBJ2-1	CASSQDQTSGGNEQFF
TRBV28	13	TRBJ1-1	CASSPQRTGIAFF
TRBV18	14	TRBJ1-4	CASSPPGTNEKLFF
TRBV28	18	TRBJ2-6	CASSLWDRAIAGANVLTF
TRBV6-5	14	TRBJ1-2	CASSYGNIGGGYTF
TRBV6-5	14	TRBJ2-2	CASSLLAVTGELFF
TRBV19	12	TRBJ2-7	CASRDRAGEQYF
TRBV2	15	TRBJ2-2	CASHPGQGASGELFF
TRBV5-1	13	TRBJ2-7	CASSFLSPQERYF
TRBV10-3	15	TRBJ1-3	CAISPGTGRGNTIYF
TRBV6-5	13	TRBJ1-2	CASSLRGRDGYTF
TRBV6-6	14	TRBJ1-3	CASNRQSSGNTIYF
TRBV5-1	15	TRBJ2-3	CASTRGTTVTDTQYF
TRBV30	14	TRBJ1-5	CAWSVDRATQPQHF
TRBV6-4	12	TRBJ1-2	CASRGHRGGYTF
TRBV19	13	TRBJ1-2	CASRKDGNYGYTF
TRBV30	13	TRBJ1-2	CAWSVAGGGGYTF
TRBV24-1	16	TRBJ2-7	CATSDLSRPGRFEQYF
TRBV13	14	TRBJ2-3	CASTRTSGRYTQYF
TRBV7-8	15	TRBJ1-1	CASSPNFGTGAVAFF
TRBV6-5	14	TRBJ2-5	CASSPGLAAETQYF
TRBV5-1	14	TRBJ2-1	CASSLVAGAEEQFF
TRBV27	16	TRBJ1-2	CASTHDWTGAWYGYTF
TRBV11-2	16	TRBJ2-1	CASSLLSLARYNEQFF
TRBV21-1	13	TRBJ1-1	CASSFAANTEAFF
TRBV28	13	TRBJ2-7	CASSFQGEYEQYF
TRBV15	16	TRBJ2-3	CATSRGTTGAGDTQYF
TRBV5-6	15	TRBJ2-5	CASSSGNWVKETQYF
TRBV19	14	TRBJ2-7	CASSIGKEYYEQYF
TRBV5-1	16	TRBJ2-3	CASSLGTSGSTDTQYF
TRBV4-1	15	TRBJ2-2	CASTRYSGEGGELFF
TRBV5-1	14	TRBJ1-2	CASSLKATNYGYTF
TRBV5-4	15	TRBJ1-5	CASSLMGVSNQPQHF
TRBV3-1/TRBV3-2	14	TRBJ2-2	CASSQPGGTGELFF
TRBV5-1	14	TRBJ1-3	CASRAGVSGNTIYF